This is a list of T cell receptor beta chains from one sample in a study of response to subunit inactivated influenza vaccine. TCRdb itself ran the RT-PCR reads through MiXCR, one entry per CDR3 protein. The sample records 750,000 to 850,000 distinct CDR3 sequences, approximately 17% being singletons. The source was PBMCs from blood, collected about 5 days after vaccination. These receptors came from a man between 45 and 60 years old who received an inactivated influenza vaccine. Each CDR3 is given with its conserved first and last residue. Fields, in order: J gene, D gene, V gene, clone size, CDR3 protein, CDR3 DNA. D genes are given only for firm matches. A row's size may be missing; if present it is once, few, many or a size class.

j_gene: TRBJ2-7; d_gene: NA; v_gene: TRBV20-1; abundance: NA; CDR3aa: CSARGSGDRQYF; CDR3nt: TGCAGTGCTAGGGGGTCGGGGGACCGGCAGTACTTC
j_gene: TRBJ1-1; d_gene: NA; v_gene: TRBV6-1; abundance: NA; CDR3aa: CASSPDSGTEAFF; CDR3nt: TGTGCCAGCAGTCCCGACAGCGGTACTGAAGCTTTCTTT
j_gene: TRBJ2-7; d_gene: TRBD1; v_gene: TRBV7-2; abundance: few; CDR3aa: CASSFTGTETYEQYF; CDR3nt: TGTGCCAGCAGCTTTACCGGGACAGAGACCTACGAGCAGTACTTC
j_gene: TRBJ2-3; d_gene: NA; v_gene: TRBV6-1; abundance: few; CDR3aa: CASSEGVTSTDTQYF; CDR3nt: TGTGCCAGCAGTGAAGGTGTTACTAGCACAGATACGCAGTATTTT
j_gene: TRBJ1-1; d_gene: TRBD1; v_gene: TRBV4-3; abundance: many; CDR3aa: CASSRMTGGTTEAFF; CDR3nt: TGCGCCAGCAGCCGGATGACAGGGGGCACGACTGAAGCTTTCTTT
j_gene: TRBJ2-3; d_gene: NA; v_gene: TRBV7-8; abundance: NA; CDR3aa: CASSLFTANTDTQYF; CDR3nt: TGTGCCAGCAGCTTATTTACTGCTAACACAGATACGCAGTATTTT
j_gene: TRBJ1-2; d_gene: NA; v_gene: TRBV4-2; abundance: few; CDR3aa: CASSQRQAIPGYTF; CDR3nt: TGTGCCAGCAGCCAACGACAGGCTATTCCTGGCTACACCTTC
j_gene: TRBJ2-1; d_gene: NA; v_gene: TRBV7-2; abundance: NA; CDR3aa: CASSLVGRGTYNEQFF; CDR3nt: TGTGCCAGCAGCTTAGTAGGCAGGGGAACCTACAATGAGCAGTTCTTC
j_gene: TRBJ2-7; d_gene: NA; v_gene: TRBV12-3/TRBV12-4; abundance: few; CDR3aa: CASEDKNYEQYF; CDR3nt: TGTGCCAGCGAGGACAAGAACTACGAGCAGTACTTC
j_gene: TRBJ2-1; d_gene: NA; v_gene: TRBV20-1; abundance: few; CDR3aa: CSASRGGNEQFF; CDR3nt: TGCAGTGCTAGTAGAGGGGGCAATGAGCAGTTCTTC
j_gene: TRBJ1-2; d_gene: NA; v_gene: TRBV20-1; abundance: few; CDR3aa: CSAHGGYGYTF; CDR3nt: TGCAGTGCTCATGGTGGCTATGGCTACACCTTC
j_gene: TRBJ2-7; d_gene: NA; v_gene: TRBV30; abundance: NA; CDR3aa: CAWSFRQVEVDEQYF; CDR3nt: TGTGCCTGGAGTTTTCGACAGGTGGAGGTCGACGAGCAGTACTTC
j_gene: TRBJ2-7; d_gene: TRBD2; v_gene: TRBV7-8; abundance: few; CDR3aa: CASSLSPSSGRNEQYF; CDR3nt: TGTGCCAGCAGCTTAAGCCCTTCTAGCGGGAGGAACGAGCAGTACTTC
j_gene: TRBJ2-3; d_gene: NA; v_gene: TRBV12-3/TRBV12-4; abundance: NA; CDR3aa: CASTSGWGNTDTQYF; CDR3nt: TGTGCCAGCACCTCCGGATGGGGGAACACAGATACGCAGTATTTT
j_gene: TRBJ2-2; d_gene: TRBD1; v_gene: TRBV10-3; abundance: few; CDR3aa: CAINRQGNTGELFF; CDR3nt: TGTGCCATCAATAGACAGGGGAACACCGGGGAGCTGTTTTTT
j_gene: TRBJ2-3; d_gene: NA; v_gene: TRBV14; abundance: few; CDR3aa: CASSQDWWTSTDTQYF; CDR3nt: TGTGCCAGCAGCCAAGATTGGTGGACTAGCACAGATACGCAGTATTTT
j_gene: TRBJ2-7; d_gene: NA; v_gene: TRBV11-2; abundance: NA; CDR3aa: CASSSLSTLSYEQYF; CDR3nt: TGTGCCAGCAGCTCCCTCAGTACCTTATCCTACGAGCAGTACTTC